One sample yielded the 2 T cell receptor beta chains listed below, sequenced in a study of blood T cell repertoires in COVID-19 (dated by TCRdb to about 2020). Library generation was performed with the immunoSEQ multiplex PCR assay. Entries here come from immuneACCESS through TCRdb and include only in-frame sequences with V and J called. Some clones fail to appear in such tables; in the studies checked, an unresolved V gene covers under half of the shortfall, and the cause of the remainder is unknown. Here the sample has almost 400,000 clones; 85% to 90% occur a single time. The ten largest clones represent 1.5% to 2% of the sample. The sequencing sample was made of PBMCs or T cells enriched from blood (not recorded which). These TCRs come from a woman under 40 who had recovered from COVID-19.

This clone appeared a single time. V and J are TRBV6-5 and TRBJ1-1; 9 bases match TRBD1. There are 15 residues in the CDR3. V shed 11 bases and J 3 bases; nucleotides not matched to a gene: 13. CDR1 is MNHEY, CDR2 SVGAGI, per germline. CDR3 DNA: TGTGCCGCATACAGGGGGCGTTTTTTGGACACTGAAGCTTTCTTT. Amino acid sequence: CAAYRGRFLDTEAFF.

The V call is TRBV9, the J call TRBJ1-6; 10 bases agree with TRBD1. Germline V gene sequence: CDR1 SGDLS, CDR2 YYNGEE. Trimming at V came to 0 bases and at J to 7 bases, leaving 7 bases not matched to a gene. CDR3 size: 17 residues. CDR3 DNA sequence: TGTGCCAGCAGCGTAGGAGGGACAGGGGCAATGAATTCACCCCTCCACTTT. This gives the protein CASSVGGTGAMNSPLHF.